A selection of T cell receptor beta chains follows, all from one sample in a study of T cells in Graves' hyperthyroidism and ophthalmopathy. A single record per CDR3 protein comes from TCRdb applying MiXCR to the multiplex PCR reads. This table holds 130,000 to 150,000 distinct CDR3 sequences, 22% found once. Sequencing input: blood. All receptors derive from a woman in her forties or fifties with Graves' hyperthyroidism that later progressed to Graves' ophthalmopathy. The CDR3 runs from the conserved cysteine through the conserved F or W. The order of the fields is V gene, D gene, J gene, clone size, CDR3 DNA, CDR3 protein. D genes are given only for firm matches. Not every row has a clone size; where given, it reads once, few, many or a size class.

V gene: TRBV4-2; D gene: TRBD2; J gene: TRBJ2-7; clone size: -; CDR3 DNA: TGTGCCAGCAGCCAAAATAGCGGGAGCGTCTACGAGCAGTACTTC; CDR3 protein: CASSQNSGSVYEQYF
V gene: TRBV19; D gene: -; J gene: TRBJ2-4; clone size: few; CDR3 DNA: TGTGCCAGTAGATCTACCGGATCCGGTGACATTCAGTACTTC; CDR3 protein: CASRSTGSGDIQYF
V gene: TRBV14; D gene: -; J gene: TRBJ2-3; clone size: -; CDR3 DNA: TGTGCCAGCAGCCAAGATTTGGGTTGGACAGATACGCAGTATTTT; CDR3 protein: CASSQDLGWTDTQYF
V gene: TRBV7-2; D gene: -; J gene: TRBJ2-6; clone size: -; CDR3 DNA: TGTGCCAGCAGCCTTCCGAGGGGGGCCAACGTCCTGACTTTC; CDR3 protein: CASSLPRGANVLTF
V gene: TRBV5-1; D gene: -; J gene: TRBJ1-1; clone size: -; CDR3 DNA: TGCGCCAGCAGCCGAGAAGGAGGGGCGGTCACTGAAGCTTTCTTT; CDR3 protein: CASSREGGAVTEAFF
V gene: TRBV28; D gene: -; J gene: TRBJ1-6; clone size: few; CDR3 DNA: TGTGCCAGCAGTTTCTGGCAGGGGAATTCACCCCTCCACTTT; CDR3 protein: CASSFWQGNSPLHF
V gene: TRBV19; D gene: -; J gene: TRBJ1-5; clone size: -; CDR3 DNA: TGTGCCAGCAACTCGGGCCCCTGGGTCGATCGCAATCAGCCCCAGCATTTT; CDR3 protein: CASNSGPWVDRNQPQHF
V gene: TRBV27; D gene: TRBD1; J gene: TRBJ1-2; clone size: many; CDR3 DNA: TGTGCCAGCAGGGACAGGGGGCTTGATGGCTACACCTTC; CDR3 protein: CASRDRGLDGYTF
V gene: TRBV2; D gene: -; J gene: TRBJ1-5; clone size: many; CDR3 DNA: TGTGCCAGCCAAGGGGGGGATGATGGCAATCAGCCCCAGCATTTT; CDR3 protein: CASQGGDDGNQPQHF
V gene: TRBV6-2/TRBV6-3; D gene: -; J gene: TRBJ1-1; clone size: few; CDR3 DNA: TGTGCCAGCAGAAGGGGTGACACTGAAGCTTTCTTT; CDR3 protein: CASRRGDTEAFF
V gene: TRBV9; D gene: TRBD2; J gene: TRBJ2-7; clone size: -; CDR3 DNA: TGTGCCAGCAGCTCCGGGACTAAGGACGAGCAGTACTTC; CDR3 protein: CASSSGTKDEQYF
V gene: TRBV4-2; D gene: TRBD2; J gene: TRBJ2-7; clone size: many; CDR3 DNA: TGTGCCAGCAGCCAAGCTTTAACTAGCGGTACCTACGAGCAGTACTTC; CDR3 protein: CASSQALTSGTYEQYF
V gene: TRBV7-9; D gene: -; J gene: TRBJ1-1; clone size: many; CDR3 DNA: TGTGCCAGCAGAAACACGAACACTGAAGCTTTCTTT; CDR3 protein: CASRNTNTEAFF
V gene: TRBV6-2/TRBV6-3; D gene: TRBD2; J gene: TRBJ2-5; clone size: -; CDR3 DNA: TGTGCCAGCAGCAACGGGAGGGGCGGGAGGGCCGGGGAGACCCAGTACTTC; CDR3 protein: CASSNGRGGRAGETQYF
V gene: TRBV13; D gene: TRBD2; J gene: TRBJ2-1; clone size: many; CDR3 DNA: TGTGCCAGCAGCTTACGTAAGGGGCCCGGACTAGTTTCTACCCGCGTCAATGAGCAGTTCTTC; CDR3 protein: CASSLRKGPGLVSTRVNEQFF
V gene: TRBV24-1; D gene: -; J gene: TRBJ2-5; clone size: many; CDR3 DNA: TGTGCCACCAGTGAACCAGGGATGGAGACCCAGTACTTC; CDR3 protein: CATSEPGMETQYF
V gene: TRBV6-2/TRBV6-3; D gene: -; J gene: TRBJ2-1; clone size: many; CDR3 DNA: TGTGCCAGCAGTTACGGATTCCTAACCTCCTACAATGAGCAGTTCTTC; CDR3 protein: CASSYGFLTSYNEQFF